Following are 18 T cell receptor beta chains from one sample sequenced in a study of shared clonotypes between healthy human individuals. Repertoires were generated with immunoSEQ multiplex PCR, while TCRdb's copy carries only in-frame clones and drops some. The data show more than 2 million clones, approximately 95% seen once. CD45RO-negative cells were positively selected for CCR7, leaving out terminally differentiated effector memory CD45RA+ cells. The sample was naive CD8+ T cells sorted from blood. These receptors came from a man aged 18 to 30 in good health.

This rearrangement joins TRBV5-1 to TRBJ2-5, with D uncertain. The CDR3 contains 18 residues. Looked up from germline, CDR1 is SGHRS and CDR2 is YFSETQ. Trimming took off 0 bases at V and 2 bases at J, with 20 bases between the two ends. The CDR3 DNA follows: TGCGCCAGCAGCTTGGCACTTGAGGTATGGGCGAATCAAGAGACCCAGTACTTC. It translates to CASSLALEVWANQETQYF.

The rearrangement links TRBV5-6 to TRBJ1-4, with 10 bases fitting TRBD1. The germline V gene has CDR1 SGHDT and CDR2 YYEEEE. V dropped 3 bases and J dropped 8; count of bases not matched to a gene: 7. The CDR3 has 15 residues. The CDR3 sequence is CASSSRDRGAEKLFF. CDR3 DNA: TGTGCCAGCAGCTCCCGGGACAGGGGCGCCGAAAAACTGTTTTTT.

V gene TRBV6-5 combines with J gene TRBJ2-5; the D gene is possibly TRBD1 (6 bases). Trimming removed 6 bases at V and 1 base at J, with 15 bases between. The CDR3 runs to 15 residues. Germline V gives CDR1 MNHEY, CDR2 SVGAGI. Written as DNA, the CDR3 is TGTGCCAGCAGCCGGATAGACAGGCGCCAAGAGACCCAGTACTTC. Translation: CASSRIDRRQETQYF.

The J gene is TRBJ2-7, the V gene TRBV5-1; 10 bases map to TRBD1. Germline V gene data show CDR1 as SGHRS and CDR2 as YFSETQ. The CDR3 consists of 15 residues. Germline trimming cut 0 bases from V and 3 bases from J; bases unmatched to any gene: 3. In nucleotides, the CDR3 is TGCGCCAGCAGCTTGGACGGGACAGGGGTCTACGAGCAGTACTTC. It codes for CASSLDGTGVYEQYF.

The chain couples TRBV27 to TRBJ1-6; D possibly corresponds to TRBD1 (5 bases). The CDR3 totals 14 residues. V was clipped by 8 bases and J by 10 bases, with 18 bases between them. Germline loops: CDR1 MNHEY, CDR2 SMNVEV (reference sequence). In DNA, the CDR3 is TGTGCCAGCCGTGTCTTAGGGGCCTACTCACCCCTCCACTTT. Protein product: CASRVLGAYSPLHF.

The J gene is TRBJ1-5, the V gene TRBV5-4, with D perhaps matching TRBD1 (5 bases). The germline V gene encodes CDR1 SGHNT and CDR2 YYREEE (reference sequence). The V and J ends lost 0 bases and 3 bases respectively, with 13 bases between them. There are 16 residues in the CDR3. This CDR3 is CASSLAGADFNQPQHF. CDR3 DNA: TGTGCCAGCAGCTTGGCCGGGGCAGACTTCAATCAGCCCCAGCATTTT.

V gene TRBV10-2 combines with J gene TRBJ2-2, with 8 bases that match TRBD2. Germline assignment: CDR1 WSHSY and CDR2 SAAADI. This CDR3 has 14 residues. The ends lost 10 bases at V and 0 bases at J; junction bases unmatched: 4. Here the CDR3 reads CATGRGPNTGELFF. In DNA form, the CDR3 reads TGCGCCACCGGGAGGGGACCGAACACCGGGGAGCTGTTTTTT.

V and J are TRBV6-5 and TRBJ2-7, with D maybe TRBD2 (7 bases). Germline-derived CDR1 and CDR2 are MNHEY and SVGAGI. Trimming shortened V by 6 bases and J by 0 bases, and 12 bases separated the two germline ends. This CDR3 is 14 amino acids long. The CDR3 DNA follows: TGTGCCAGCAGGAATGGGGGGGCCTCCTACGAGCAGTACTTC. Translation: CASRNGGASYEQYF.

The chain carries TRBV28 and TRBJ2-7, with D possibly being TRBD2 (5 bases). Germline lookup yields CDR1 MDHEN and CDR2 SYDVKM. V was trimmed by 6 bases and J by 1 base, leaving 16 bases between them. The CDR3 has 15 amino acids. In DNA, the CDR3 is TGTGCCAGCAGCAACATCGGGGAAGGGTCCTACGAGCAGTACTTC. This encodes CASSNIGEGSYEQYF.

The rearrangement joins TRBV5-5 to TRBJ1-2, with D possibly being TRBD1 (5 bases). CDR3 size: 14 residues. The V end was cut by 0 bases, the J end by 4 bases, with 10 bases between. Germline V gene data show CDR1 as SGHKS and CDR2 as YYEKEE (reference sequence). Written as DNA, the CDR3 is TGTGCCAGCAGCTTGGCCTCGGGGGTCTATGGCTACACCTTC. Its protein product is CASSLASGVYGYTF.

This clone turned up a few times. V gene TRBV27 combines with J gene TRBJ1-6; D is unresolved. This CDR3 is built from 12 residues. Germline CDR1 MNHEY, CDR2 SMNVEV (reference sequence). V gave up 6 bases and J gave up 3 bases, with 3 bases separating them. The CDR3 loop is CASSHYNSPLHF. The CDR3 DNA reads as TGTGCCAGCAGCCACTATAATTCACCCCTCCACTTT.

The chain couples TRBV11-2 to TRBJ2-7, with D perhaps assigned TRBD1 or TRBD2 (5 bases each). Germline V gene sequence: CDR1 SGHAT, CDR2 FQNNGV. Trimming took off 1 base at V and 1 base at J, with 11 bases between the two ends. The CDR3 has 15 amino acids. Here the CDR3 DNA reads TGTGCCAGCAGCTTAGTGAGGGGCCCATCCTACGAGCAGTACTTC. Translation gives CASSLVRGPSYEQYF.

V and J are TRBV30 and TRBJ2-1; D unresolved. This CDR3 region has 14 residues. The V end lost 3 bases, the J end lost 0 bases, and 9 bases lay between the germline ends. Germline V lookup: CDR1 GTSNPN, CDR2 SVGIG (reference sequence). The DNA of the CDR3 is TGTGCCTGGAGACCCCGGAGCTCCTACAATGAGCAGTTCTTC. Its protein is CAWRPRSSYNEQFF.

The count of this clone is one. The V and J genes are TRBV5-6 and TRBJ1-2, with D tentatively TRBD1 (5 bases). V shed 4 bases and J shed 0 bases, with 16 bases lying between them. The CDR3 sequence is 16 residues long. CDR1 and CDR2 (germline): SGHDT, YYEEEE. The CDR3 spells CASSSGAGSPNYGYTF. The CDR3 DNA reads as TGTGCCAGCAGCAGCGGGGCGGGGTCTCCTAACTATGGCTACACCTTC.

V is TRBV9 and J is TRBJ1-3; tentatively, D is TRBD1 (6 bases). The CDR3 extends over 12 amino acids. The V end lost 3 bases, the J end lost 7 bases, and 8 bases lay between the germline ends. Germline CDR1 and CDR2: SGDLS and YYNGEE. DNA for the CDR3: TGTGCCAGCAGCGGGACAGAGAACACCATATATTTT. It encodes CASSGTENTIYF.

This clone was recorded only once. The chain uses TRBV7-3 and TRBJ2-3; the match to TRBD2 covers 8 bases. The CDR3 has 16 amino acids. The germline gives CDR1 SGHTA, CDR2 FQGTGA. Trimming took 5 bases from V and 2 from J; bases not matched to a gene: 9. CDR3 amino acids: CASSPGISGDTDTQYF. In DNA, the CDR3 is TGTGCCAGCAGCCCGGGGATTAGCGGGGACACAGATACGCAGTATTTT.

V and J are TRBV6-5 and TRBJ2-3, with D perhaps matching TRBD1 (7 bases). From germline, CDR1 is MNHEY and CDR2 SVGAGI. The CDR3 extends over 15 amino acids. Deletions cut 0 bases from V and 2 bases from J, with 9 bases between. This chain's CDR3 is CASSYSEGATDTQYF. As DNA, the CDR3 is TGTGCCAGCAGTTACTCGGAGGGGGCCACAGATACGCAGTATTTT.

The chain combines TRBV13 with TRBJ1-2, with a possible D match to TRBD1 (5 bases). Per germline, CDR1 PRHDT and CDR2 FYEKMQ (reference sequence). Trimming removed 5 bases at V and 4 bases at J, with 17 bases between. This CDR3 contains 15 residues. CDR3 in amino acids: CASSPTPGVGYGYTF. The DNA of the CDR3 is TGTGCCAGCAGCCCAACGCCGGGGGTGGGCTATGGCTACACCTTC.